This T cell receptor beta chain appears in the sequencing data of a study of brain metastases from non-small cell lung cancer. Worth noting for this clone: The antigen remains undetermined.

The study, taken as a whole, reports: Paired brain metastases and primary tumors largely shared TCR repertoires.

The protocol was immunoSEQ multiplex PCR, while the TCRdb copy is restricted to in-frame clones and leaves out a portion. Of thousands of clones listed, about four fifths are singletons. From germline, CDR1 is GTSNPN and CDR2 SVGIG (reference sequence). This CDR3 contains 13 residues. V was cut by 2 bases and J by 3 bases, with 9 bases left in between. This TCR came from a donor aged 40 or older with non-small cell lung cancer. The sequenced material came from tissue from a brain metastasis. V gene TRBV30 combines with J gene TRBJ2-3; D might be TRBD2 (6 bases). This chain's CDR3 is CAWSWSGTDTQYF. The CDR3, as DNA: TGTGCCTGGAGTTGGAGCGGGACAGATACGCAGTATTTT.